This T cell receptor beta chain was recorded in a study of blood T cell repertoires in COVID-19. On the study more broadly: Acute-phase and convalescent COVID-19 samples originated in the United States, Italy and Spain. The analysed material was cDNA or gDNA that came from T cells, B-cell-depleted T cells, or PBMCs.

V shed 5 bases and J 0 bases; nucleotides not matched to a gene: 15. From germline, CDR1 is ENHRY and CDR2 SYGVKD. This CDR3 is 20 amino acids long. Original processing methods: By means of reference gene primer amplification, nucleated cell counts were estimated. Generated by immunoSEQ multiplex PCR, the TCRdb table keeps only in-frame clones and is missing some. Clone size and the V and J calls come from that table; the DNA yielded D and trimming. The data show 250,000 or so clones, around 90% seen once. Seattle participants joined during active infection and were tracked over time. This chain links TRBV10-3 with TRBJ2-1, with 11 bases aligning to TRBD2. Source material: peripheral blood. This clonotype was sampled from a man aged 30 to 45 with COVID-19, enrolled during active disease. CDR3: CAISPAGRLAGSSSYNEQFF. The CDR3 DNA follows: TGTGCCATCAGTCCCGCCGGCCGACTAGCGGGGTCCAGCTCCTACAATGAGCAGTTCTTC.